This T cell receptor (beta chain) was identified during a study of beta chain features in type 1 diabetes. What was sequenced were expressed TCRB transcripts, since all of the isolated RNA had been reverse transcribed. Using immunoSEQ multiplex PCR, the repertoire was profiled, and TCRdb retains in-frame clones only, with some absent. The sample contains 150,000 to 190,000 clones, about 8.5% of which appear only once. Trimming pared 5 bases from V and 7 bases from J, leaving 13 bases between. Germline values: CDR1 MNHEY, CDR2 SVGAGI. The CDR3 consists of 13 residues. This clone has a handful of counts.

The chain uses TRBV6-5 and TRBJ2-3; TRBD2 might be the D (5 bases). The sequence was collected from a young man in good health. What was sequenced was central memory CD4+ T cells from blood. CDR3 nucleotide sequence: TGTGCCAGCAGTCGAGGACTGACAAATACGCAGTATTTT. It codes for CASSRGLTNTQYF.